This T cell receptor (beta chain) was observed in a study of regulatory T cells in long-lasting Graves disease listed by TCRdb under 2021. About the study as a whole: In the newly diagnosed Graves' disease group, patients had been taking antithyroid drugs for less than 3 months. Peripheral blood TCR sequencing and RNA sequencing compared persistent Graves' disease patients with newly diagnosed Graves' disease patients. The study was registered as a clinical trial and conducted in China. A total of around 33 samples were covered by TCR sequencing, comprising some 13 persistent and about 20 newly diagnosed Graves' disease patients.

The sample holds many counts of this clonotype. This receptor's antigen is unknown. It has no much larger one-base neighbor in the sample; base qualities were not kept. CDR1 and CDR2 were assigned from the germline V gene as MNHNS and SASEGT. Inclusive of the bounding cysteine and phenylalanine, the CDR3 is 13 residues long. Only CDR3 DNA is held: 39 bases, read in frame from base 1. Deletion took 3 bases off V and 6 bases off J, with a span of 11 bases between the germline ends. Library prep was done by multiplex PCR. The run used an Illumina HiSeq 4000. CDR3 regions were amplified by Arm-PCR with iRepertoire HTBI primers to construct TCR beta libraries. PCR products were gel purified before sequencing. The study's processing was this. A total of around 66 TRBV and 14 TRBJ segments were identified across samples and were used for gene usage analysis of CDR3 amino acid clonotypes. COPE and FqMerger were used to merge the filtered high-quality paired reads into contigs. BLAST was used to align contigs to IMGT TRBV, TRBD and TRBJ reference genes, with CDR3 defined following IMGT. Any clonotype with a frequency above 0.1% was counted as a highly expanded clone. Shannon entropy was used to measure repertoire diversity, and the Gini coefficient was used to measure V-J evenness. Public clonotypes were defined as clonotypes shared by more than one individual. The raw public data were reprocessed by TCRdb itself: fastp quality trimming at Q25, MiXCR clonotype calling, in-frame beta chains only. A single entry per CDR3 protein holds the most common genes and DNA from its merged rows. TCRdb's processing, not the authors' own work, is the source of the V and J calls. This sample comprises some 330,000 distinct CDR3 sequences, 10% to 15% of them detected only once. The ten largest clones take up approximately 20% of the sample.

The time point label of this sample denotes: newly diagnosed GD, antithyroid drugs for less than 3 months. RNA was extracted from PBMCs in TRIzol for both TCR sequencing and RNA sequencing. The diagnosis of Graves' disease was made according to American Thyroid Association guidelines. Recruitment of patients was carried out at an endocrinology department in Xi'an, China. Each patient gave around 9 milliliters of peripheral blood, collected in an EDTA anticoagulant tube. PBMCs were isolated by Ficoll Paque Plus density gradient separation without further T cell sorting. An Agilent 2100 Bioanalyzer and agarose gel were used to check RNA quality, while a NanoDrop 2000 measured RNA concentration. Beyond this particular receptor, the publication reports: Patients with persistent disease shared more public clonotypes (fewer than 3,000) than newly diagnosed patients did (about 1,000). Preferential use of TRBV28, TRBJ1-2 and TRBJ2-5 was observed in persistent disease, whereas TRBV20-1 and TRBJ2-1 were favored in newly diagnosed disease. Only the TCR beta chain was sequenced and analyzed. As a limitation, the authors acknowledged that the small sample size may reduce accuracy. The study examined only peripheral blood because the primary lesion, thyroid tissue, could not be accessed. Compared with newly diagnosed patients, persistent Graves' disease patients had lower TCR Shannon entropy and fewer highly expanded clones, which suggests clonal expansion.

The data were also submitted as part of a second study, on T cells in Graves' hyperthyroidism and ophthalmopathy. As noted in the second study: Stable Graves' hyperthyroidism was defined as the absence of progression to ophthalmopathy over 18 months of follow-up. Hyperthyroidism patients were aged 18 to 65 years and newly diagnosed, with disease duration of less than 2 months. Exclusion was applied to patients with uncontrolled infections, other autoimmune diseases, pregnancy or lactation. Diagnoses were established on the basis of clinical symptoms, serum thyroxine and TRAb, thyroid ultrasound, and orbital computed tomography. A first-round RT-PCR of the TCR CDR3 used the HTBI primer set with the Qiagen OneStep RT-PCR kit. Most expanded thyroid clonotypes (frequency above 0.001) were also found in blood, which suggests that blood repertoires may mirror thyroid immune responses. A model built on a 13 V-J signature distinguished ophthalmopathy from stable hyperthyroidism, reaching 85% to 90% sensitivity and around 81% specificity in cross-validation and 80%/75% in testing. In validation, the model predicted progression to ophthalmopathy a median of roughly six months before onset, with over 55% sensitivity and nearly 75% specificity. TCR V-J signatures able to tell the groups apart were searched for in a discovery cohort of 90 to 100 patients, of whom over 40 had Graves' ophthalmopathy and roughly 58 had stable Graves' hyperthyroidism. Prospective prediction of ophthalmopathy was tested in an independent validation cohort consisting of roughly 20 hyperthyroidism patients and around 16 patients who later progressed to ophthalmopathy. The approximately 100 discovery patients were divided at random into training and test sets in a 7:3 ratio. The study also compared thyroid tissue and blood T-cell repertoires from more than 5 Graves' hyperthyroidism patients. Following sampling, methimazole starting at 30 mg daily was given to hyperthyroidism patients, and high-dose intravenous methylprednisolone was given to ophthalmopathy patients. Libraries were constructed in a second round of multiplex PCR, after which size selection and purification were performed. Sequencing of the libraries was done on an Illumina HiSeq2000 using paired-end 100 bp reads. SOAPnuke was used to process the raw data, with reads discarded if the reads contained adapters or uncalled bases, had a mean Phred below 15, or lacked an exact constant-primer or identifier match. High-quality paired reads were merged using COPE v1.2.5, and each unique nucleotide sequence was defined as a clonotype. Clonotypes were aligned to IMGT TRBV, TRBD and TRBJ reference segments using MiTCR v1.1. The analysis included only V-J combinations with a frequency above 0.0001, which together covered around 99% of the repertoires. A TCS score was defined as the ratio between F50 (clonal expansion) and ExV (chaos), using BLOSUM62-based TCRdist between CDR3 peptides within each V-J. Welch's t-statistics and random forest reduced roughly 540 V-J features to fewer than 15, which were used in a naive Bayes classifier (R e1071). No statistical method was used to set the sample size in advance, and investigators knew the group allocation. According to the paper, TCR Vbeta CDR3 sequencing was carried out on 120 to 150 peripheral blood samples, which came from 40 to 45 ophthalmopathy, around 75 hyperthyroidism and approximately 17 progressor patients.

The sample was peripheral blood mononuclear cells (PBMCs), taken at new diagnosis, from a patient treated with antithyroid drugs. This receptor was identified in a woman aged 18-29 years with Graves disease. Donor details come from another sample of the same person, matched by shared clones. The rearrangement combines TRBV6-1 with TRBJ1-1, with the D segment identity uncertain. DNA sequence: TGTGCCAGCAGTGATCCCAAAGGCCCTGAAGCTTTCTTT. Its translation is CASSDPKGPEAFF.